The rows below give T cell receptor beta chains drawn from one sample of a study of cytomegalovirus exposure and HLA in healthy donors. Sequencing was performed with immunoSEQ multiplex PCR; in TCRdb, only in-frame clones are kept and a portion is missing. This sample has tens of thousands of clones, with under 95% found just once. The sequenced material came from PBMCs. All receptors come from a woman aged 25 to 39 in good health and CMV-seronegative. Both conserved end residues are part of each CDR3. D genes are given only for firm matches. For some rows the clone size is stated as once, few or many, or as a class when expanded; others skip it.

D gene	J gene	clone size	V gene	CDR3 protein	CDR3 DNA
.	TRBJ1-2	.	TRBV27	CASSLDRPF	TGTGCCAGCAGTTTAGACAGGCCCTTC
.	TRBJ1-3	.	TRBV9	CASSVERQVDQENTIYF	TGTGCCAGCAGCGTAGAACGCCAGGTTGATCAAGAAAACACCATATATTTT
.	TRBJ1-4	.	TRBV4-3	CASSQDPFAPTAAEGKLFF	TGCGCCAGCAGCCAAGATCCATTCGCCCCGACAGCCGCGGAGGGAAAACTGTTTTTT
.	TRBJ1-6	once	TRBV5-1	CASSASGNLNNSPLHF	TGCGCCAGCAGCGCCTCCGGGAACCTTAATAATTCACCCCTCCACTTT
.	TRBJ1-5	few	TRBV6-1	CASSEQAGRNQPQHF	TGTGCCAGCAGTGAACAGGCAGGGAGGAATCAGCCCCAGCATTTT
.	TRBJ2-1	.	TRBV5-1	CASSLGLASPYNEQFF	TGCGCCAGCAGCTTGGGGCTAGCGTCCCCCTACAATGAGCAGTTCTTC